One and the same sample provided the 19 T cell receptor beta chains below, sequenced in a study of T cells in Graves' hyperthyroidism and ophthalmopathy. The source material, RNA transcripts, was used to amplify TCR beta CDR3 regions. A first-round RT-PCR of the TCR CDR3 used the HTBI primer set. TCRdb reanalysed the multiplex PCR reads using MiXCR and keeps one entry per CDR3 protein. Counted here are hundreds of thousands of distinct CDR3 sequences, about a sixth occurring once; the ten biggest clones make up around 30%. Sequences were obtained from blood. These TCRs come from a woman under 30 with Graves' hyperthyroidism that later progressed to Graves' ophthalmopathy.

This chain joins TRBV7-9 and TRBJ1-6; a weak D match, TRBD1 (5 bases). The CDR3 has 15 residues. The germline gives CDR1 SEHNR, CDR2 FQNEAQ (reference sequence). Trimming shortened V by 5 bases and J by 7 bases, and 15 bases separated the two germline ends. Written as DNA, the CDR3 is TGTGCCAGCAGCACCGGTTTGGGGGGAAATTCACCCCTCCACTTT. Amino acids: CASSTGLGGNSPLHF.

This clonotype was counted at least ten times. The chain couples TRBV11-2 to TRBJ2-1; 8 bases are shared with TRBD1. Germline CDR1 and CDR2: SGHAT and FQNNGV. J lost 4 bases, V lost 0 bases, and 5 bases had no gene match. The CDR3 runs 16 residues. The CDR3 here is CASSLDGDRPYNEQFF. CDR3 sequence (DNA): TGTGCCAGCAGCTTAGATGGGGACAGGCCTTACAATGAGCAGTTCTTC.

A few counts support this clonotype. This clone may be a read error of a much larger clone one base away. The conserved final phenylalanine or tryptophan is absent from the CDR3, which likely points to a read error. As DNA, the CDR3 is TGTGCCAGCAGTTCGACCCGACAGACTACTAACTATGGCTACACCCTC. Its protein product is CASSSTRQTTNYGYTL. J is TRBJ1-2 and V is TRBV28, with D tentatively TRBD1 (5 bases). Germline lookup yields CDR1 MDHEN and CDR2 SYDVKM. Between the trimmed V and J ends, which lost 4 bases and 0 bases, there was a span of 15 bases. This CDR3 is 16 amino acids long.

Many counts were recorded for this clonotype. In nucleotides, the CDR3 is TGTGCCAGCAGCTTAGTAGGGACAGTACTTTATGAAAAACTGTTTTTT. Translating it yields CASSLVGTVLYEKLFF. The rearrangement joins TRBV11-2 to TRBJ1-4, with 7 bases lining up with TRBD1. This CDR3 spans 16 amino acids. Trimming at V came to 1 base and at J to 6 bases, leaving 8 bases not matched to a gene. The germline V gene encodes CDR1 SGHAT and CDR2 FQNNGV.

At least ten counts were recorded for this clonotype. This sequence joins TRBV28 and TRBJ2-7; the D gene is possibly TRBD2 (6 bases). The CDR3 is made up of 14 amino acids. Germline values: CDR1 MDHEN, CDR2 SYDVKM. Trimming cost V 7 bases and J 0 bases, with 13 bases left between them. The DNA of the CDR3 is TGTGCCAGCACTCCGCCCGGGGGCTCCTACGAGCAGTACTTC. As protein: CASTPPGGSYEQYF.

This chain connects TRBV12-3 or TRBV12-4 to TRBJ2-1; 10 nucleotides align to TRBD2. J was trimmed by 6 bases and V by 5 bases; bases with no gene match: 7. The CDR3 loop spans 15 amino acids. The CDR3: CASSPMLAGVNEQFF. CDR3 sequence (DNA): TGTGCCAGCAGTCCCATGCTAGCGGGGGTCAATGAGCAGTTCTTC.

This clonotype was detected ten times or more. The chain is built from TRBV29-1 and TRBJ2-7; perhaps TRBD1 as D (6 bases). V was cut by 4 bases and J by 0 bases, with 13 bases left in between. This CDR3 has 14 residues. Germline V gene sequence: CDR1 SQVTM, CDR2 ANQGSEA. The CDR3 nucleotides are TGCAGCGTTGCCACAGGGTCTCGCTCCTACGAGCAGTACTTC. Translating gives CSVATGSRSYEQYF.

This clonotype was observed many times. This CDR3 reads CASSFGTGGSYGYTF. The DNA of the CDR3 is TGTGCCAGCAGTTTTGGCACAGGGGGCAGCTATGGCTACACCTTC. The genes are TRBV12-3 or TRBV12-4 and TRBJ1-2; TRBD1 matches at 9 bases. The CDR3 extends over 15 amino acids. The V segment lost 3 bases and the J segment 4 bases; nucleotides outside the gene matches: 6.

The rearrangement links TRBV5-4 to TRBJ2-7, with 9 nucleotides matching TRBD2. The CDR3 extends over 15 amino acids. Germline loops: CDR1 SGHNT, CDR2 YYREEE (reference sequence). The V gene end was trimmed by 0 bases and the J gene end by 1 base; junction bases not matched to a gene: 2. CDR3 sequence reads: CASSLGSGSSYEQYF. For the CDR3, the DNA is TGTGCCAGCAGCTTGGGTAGCGGGAGTTCCTACGAGCAGTACTTC.

In this sample, this clonotype turned up many times. This chain uses TRBV27 with TRBJ1-6; TRBD1 agrees at 8 bases. Per the germline V gene, CDR1 is MNHEY and CDR2 is SMNVEV (reference sequence). The V and J ends lost 5 bases and 7 bases, in that order; junction bases with no gene match: 10. The CDR3 consists of 16 residues. CDR3 in amino acids: CASSRAGQEENSPLHF. In nucleotides, the CDR3 is TGTGCCAGCAGTCGCGCGGGACAGGAAGAAAATTCACCCCTCCACTTT.

Notes on this clonotype: One end of the junction is discordant with germline, which a read error may explain. The rearrangement links TRBV11-2 to TRBJ2-1, with D perhaps matching TRBD2 (7 bases). The CDR3 covers 14 residues. The germline V gene has CDR1 SGHAT and CDR2 FQNNGV. As DNA, the CDR3 is TGTGCCAGCATCTTAGGGGGGGTCCCCAATGAGCAGTTCTTC. This encodes CASILGGVPNEQFF.

V gene TRBV12-3 or TRBV12-4 combines with J gene TRBJ1-2; D perhaps matches TRBD1 (6 bases). This CDR3 comprises 13 residues. V was clipped by 6 bases and J by 6 bases, with 14 bases between them. For the CDR3, the DNA is TGTGCCAGCAGGCAGGGGAGTAGAGATGGCTACACCTTC. Translating gives CASRQGSRDGYTF.

The chain joins TRBV18 to TRBJ1-1, with D possibly matching TRBD1 (6 bases). Trimming stripped 2 bases from V and 1 base from J, with 11 bases between. Per germline, CDR1 KGHSH and CDR2 LQKENI. The CDR3 runs to 15 residues. CDR3 sequence reads: CASSPEPGANTEAFF. The CDR3 nucleotides are TGTGCCAGCTCACCAGAACCAGGGGCGAACACTGAAGCTTTCTTT.

The J gene is TRBJ2-7, the V gene TRBV7-8; D gene unclear. CDR3 length equals 15 residues. The germline V gene has CDR1 SGHVS and CDR2 FQNEAQ. Trimming pared 3 bases from V and 3 bases from J, leaving 15 bases between. CDR3 coding DNA: TGTGCCAGCAGCTTCGAGCCGTGGTCCCACTACGAGCAGTACTTC. Amino acid sequence: CASSFEPWSHYEQYF.

This clonotype was observed many times. The chain couples TRBV12-3 or TRBV12-4 to TRBJ2-2, with TRBD2 identical over 8 bases. V shed 7 bases and J 3 bases; nucleotides not matched to a gene: 10. CDR3 length: 16 amino acids. In DNA form, the CDR3 reads TGTGCCAGCACCACCACTAGCGGAGGTTACACCGGGGAGCTGTTTTTT. It yields the protein CASTTTSGGYTGELFF.

The CDR3 sequence: CASCAPDKYEQYF. The CDR3, as DNA: TGTGCCAGCTGCGCCCCCGACAAATACGAGCAGTACTTC. The gene calls are TRBV6-1 and TRBJ2-7; D is unclear. The CDR3 spans 13 residues. Deletions cut 8 bases from V and 4 bases from J, with 15 bases between. In germline, CDR1 is MNHNS, CDR2 SASEGT.

The chain has TRBV7-9 and TRBJ2-3, with D possibly being TRBD2 (6 bases). V was pared by 3 bases and J by 5 bases, with 15 bases between. From germline, CDR1 is SEHNR and CDR2 FQNEAQ (reference sequence). CDR3 length: 15 residues. The CDR3 sequence is CASSFPPQGGDTQYF. The CDR3 nucleotides read TGTGCCAGCAGCTTCCCCCCCCAGGGAGGAGATACGCAGTATTTT.

This clonotype has a count of ten or more. J is TRBJ2-7 and V is TRBV28, with TRBD1 matching over 9 bases. Germline V lookup: CDR1 MDHEN, CDR2 SYDVKM. The V segment lost 7 bases and the J segment 3 bases; nucleotides outside the gene matches: 1. The CDR3 is 12 residues long. The chain's CDR3 is CASNRGLYEQYF. The CDR3 DNA is TGTGCCAGCAACAGGGGGCTCTACGAGCAGTACTTC. The full variable domain, completed using reference TRBV28 and TRBJ2-7, is DVKVTQSSRYLVKRTGEKVFLECVQDMDHENMFWYRQDPGLGLRLIYFSYDVKMKEKGDIPEGYSVSREKKERFSLILESASTNQTSMYLCASNRGLYEQYFGPGTRLTVT.

This clonotype was seen ten or more times. The chain uses TRBV7-2 and TRBJ1-4; D may be TRBD1 (6 bases). The CDR3 has 13 amino acids. The germline V gene has CDR1 SGHTA and CDR2 FQGNSA. V was shortened by 5 bases and J by 7 bases, with 11 bases between the two germline ends. CDR3: CASSPQTGEKLFF. The CDR3 DNA sequence: TGTGCCAGCAGCCCCCAGACAGGTGAAAAACTGTTTTTT.